These T cell receptor beta chains were read from a single sample in a study of vaccination effects on CD4 cells after COVID-19. Data came from immunoSEQ multiplex PCR; TCRdb stores just in-frame clones and leaves some out. The table includes about 31,000 clones, less than 80% detected once. Antigens for these TCRs are unknown. Sample: CD4+ T cells from PBMCs cultured with SARS-CoV-2 spike peptides, taken after COVID-19 vaccination. The source of these receptors is a human donor who received a COVID-19 vaccine. The CDR3 runs from the conserved cysteine through the conserved F or W. Fields, in order: J gene, CDR3 length, clone size, V gene, CDR3 protein. Expanded clones get a size class; other rows say once, few or many, or leave the size out.

>TRBJ2-4|17|.|TRBV4-1
CASSPGLGVGAKNIQYF
>TRBJ2-1|16|.|TRBV7-7
CASSLGGRALVNEQFF
>TRBJ2-3|17|.|TRBV5-6
CASSLELTSTSTDTQYF
>TRBJ2-7|17|.|TRBV21-1
CASSKVGQRIKTYEQYF
>TRBJ2-7|13|once|TRBV12-3/TRBV12-4
CASSLQSSYEQYF
>TRBJ2-7|13|.|TRBV7-9
CASSDQQIYEQYF
>TRBJ1-2|14|.|TRBV24-1
CAAEAETNNYGYTF
>TRBJ2-3|16|.|TRBV19
CASAELLAGGQDTQYF
>TRBJ1-6|15|few|TRBV7-6
CASSLGPGDNSPLHF
>TRBJ2-4|15|.|TRBV2
CASTPQEIAKNIQYF
>TRBJ2-2|14|few|TRBV10-3
CATQPDSNTGELFF
>TRBJ1-1|12|few|TRBV3-1/TRBV3-2
CASSPRGLEAFF
>TRBJ2-2|12|.|TRBV7-2
CASSLEVGELFF
>TRBJ2-1|15|.|TRBV19
CASSELAGDFNEQFF
>TRBJ2-6|15|.|TRBV5-1
CASSLDRVGANVLTF
>TRBJ2-2|15|.|TRBV5-1
CASSPGTPNTGELFF
>TRBJ1-1|13|few|TRBV20-1
CSASGGRVTEAFF
>TRBJ1-2|15|.|TRBV5-1
CASSLARGNNYGYTF
>TRBJ2-6|17|few|TRBV30
CAWSRDRTNSGANVLTF
>TRBJ2-2|18|.|TRBV11-3
CASSLDQSGSGVTGELFF
>TRBJ1-3|13|few|TRBV2
CASLRSSGNTIYF
>TRBJ2-4|13|.|TRBV28
CASREPNSYIQYF
>TRBJ2-1|15|few|TRBV10-1
CASSDGSVSYNEQFF
>TRBJ2-7|16|.|TRBV3-1/TRBV3-2
CASSPITSGGSYEQYF
>TRBJ2-3|14|.|TRBV5-5
CASSSGRGTDTQYF
>TRBJ2-5|15|.|TRBV3-1/TRBV3-2
CASSQESSGEETQYF
>TRBJ2-7|12|.|TRBV30
CAWSVLEGEQYF
>TRBJ2-7|12|few|TRBV30
CAWSVLGYEQYF
>TRBJ1-4|20|.|TRBV5-1
CASSLNLPGQLTVTNEKLFF
>TRBJ2-1|14|few|TRBV2
CASTGTEAHNEQFF
>TRBJ2-1|11|once|TRBV24-1
CATSDSPEQFF
>TRBJ2-1|12|.|TRBV30
CAAALGGYEQFF
>TRBJ1-1|17|few|TRBV5-4
CASSRRGAGYMNTEAFF
>TRBJ2-3|13|.|TRBV5-6
CASSVTGTDTQYF
>TRBJ2-5|16|.|TRBV4-2
CASSALPGHSQETQYF